This TCR beta chain was identified during a study of T cells in Graves' hyperthyroidism and ophthalmopathy. Regarding the study as a whole: Among thyroid clonotypes expanded above 0.001, most also appeared in blood.

RNA transcripts provided the source from which TCR beta CDR3 regions were amplified. Initially, a first-round RT-PCR of the TCR CDR3 employed the HTBI primer set. TCRdb reanalysed the multiplex PCR reads using MiXCR and keeps one entry per CDR3 protein. Altogether roughly 400,000 distinct CDR3 sequences are present, over 12% being singletons, with the ten largest covering around 28%. On this clonotype: Its antigen is as yet unknown.

Losses at the gene ends were 3 bases for V and 11 bases for J; bases not matched to a gene: 11. The germline V gene encodes CDR1 SGHAT and CDR2 FQNNGV. This CDR3 has 15 amino acids. The chain combines TRBV11-2 with TRBJ1-5, with 9 bases identical to TRBD1. The specimen was blood. The source is a man aged 50 to 59 with Graves' ophthalmopathy. The CDR3 region is CASSFSTGGWGAQHF. The CDR3 bases are TGTGCCAGCAGCTTTTCGACAGGGGGGTGGGGGGCCCAGCATTTT.